This T cell receptor beta chain was identified in a study of T cell changes during pregnancy in multiple sclerosis. The assay was immunoSEQ multiplex PCR, and TCRdb's table has in-frame clones only and misses some. Among 55,000 to 85,000 clones listed, 85% to 95% were seen once. The germline CDR1 and CDR2 sequences are GTSNPN and SVGIG (reference sequence). The CDR3 is made up of 14 amino acids. The germline V and J ends were trimmed by 4 bases and 0 bases, with 11 bases remaining between them. The receptor's source is a female donor with multiple sclerosis, enrolled in a pregnancy study. The input for sequencing was CD4+ T cells from peripheral blood mononuclear cells, taken after pregnancy. The chain combines TRBV30 with TRBJ2-3, with a weak D call TRBD2 (6 bases). CDR3 protein: CAWTPGTSTDTQYF. CDR3 coding DNA: TGTGCCTGGACCCCCGGGACTAGCACAGATACGCAGTATTTT.